The next 27 T cell receptor beta chains were all read from a single sample in a study of vaccination effects on CD4 cells after COVID-19 (dated by TCRdb to between 2021 and 2024). Receptors were amplified or captured by the immunoSEQ multiplex PCR assay. This immuneACCESS table, as held by TCRdb, lists in-frame sequences with V and J called but not all clones. Of the missing ones, under half trace to an unresolved V gene in checked studies; the others have no known cause. The sample table holds under 80,000 clones, of which 70% to 75% were seen once. Clones ranked in the top ten supply 1.5% to 2% of the sample. To identify antigen-specific CD4+ T cell clonotypes by their expansion, the ViraFEST assay first stimulated PBMC with viral peptide pools and then applied TCR sequencing. After less than 13 days of culture, CD4+ T cells were isolated with the EasySep CD4+ T cell isolation kit. These receptors have no known antigen.

The sample was CD4+ T cells from PBMCs cultured with HCoV-229E spike peptides, taken before COVID-19 vaccination. The cell subset or site label here, explained by the study, means: HCoV-229E spike overlapping peptide pool stimulation. The receptors shown here come from a human donor who received a COVID-19 vaccine.

This clone was seen once. This rearrangement joins TRBV7-2 to TRBJ2-3; tentatively, D is TRBD2 (5 bases). CDR1 and CDR2 from the germline V gene are SGHTA and FQGNSA. Trimming pared 5 bases from V and 5 bases from J, leaving 20 bases between. CDR3 length equals 16 residues. CDR3 residues: CASSPRSLLSGDTQYF. Here the CDR3 DNA reads TGTGCCAGCAGCCCGCGTTCCCTCCTGAGCGGAGATACGCAGTATTTT.

Only a few counts were recorded for this clone. V and J are TRBV2 and TRBJ1-6; 10 bases align to TRBD1. CDR3 length: 16 residues. V shed 6 bases and J 7 bases; nucleotides not matched to a gene: 9. Germline CDR1 SNHLY, CDR2 FYNNEI. The CDR3 sequence: CASSGDRGGINSPLHF. Written as DNA, the CDR3 is TGTGCCAGCAGCGGGGACAGGGGAGGAATAAATTCACCCCTCCACTTT.

V usage is TRBV5-1 and J usage is TRBJ2-2, with 8 bases that match TRBD1. Trimming removed 3 bases from V and 7 bases from J; junction bases left unmatched: 11. CDR3 length equals 16 residues. Germline lookup yields CDR1 SGHRS and CDR2 YFSETQ. Written as DNA, the CDR3 is TGCGCCAGCAGCTCCACCGGGACAGGTTTAGTCGGGGAGCTGTTTTTT. The encoded protein is CASSSTGTGLVGELFF.

The V and J genes are TRBV5-1 and TRBJ1-4, with TRBD1 as a possible D gene (6 bases). From germline, CDR1 is SGHRS and CDR2 YFSETQ. V gave up 1 base and J gave up 8 bases, with 12 bases separating them. This CDR3 is 14 amino acids long. The CDR3 nucleotides read TGCGCCAGCAGCTTGAGGGCAGGGGCCGAAAAACTGTTTTTT. It translates to CASSLRAGAEKLFF.

The chain uses TRBV11-2 and TRBJ1-2; 8 nucleotides line up with TRBD1. Trimming cost V 5 bases and J 7 bases; bases outside gene matches: 18. There are 17 residues in the CDR3. CDR1 is SGHAT, CDR2 FQNNGV, per germline. The CDR3 region is CASSPGRGQGPLCGYTF. In nucleotides, the CDR3 is TGTGCCAGCAGCCCCGGGCGCGGACAGGGCCCTTTGTGTGGCTACACCTTC.

With regard to this clone: One junction end disagrees with the germline gene, perhaps due to a read error. The chain combines TRBV29-1 with TRBJ1-2, with D uncertain. The CDR3 length is 12 residues. CDR1 and CDR2 from the germline V gene are SQVTM and ANQGSEA. In DNA, the CDR3 is TGCAGCGTTGAAATGCAGAACTATCGCTACACCTTC. Amino acids: CSVEMQNYRYTF.

This clone was found a few times. This chain joins TRBV20-1 and TRBJ2-1; 8 nucleotides align to TRBD2. The germline gives CDR1 DFQATT, CDR2 SNEGSKA (reference sequence). V lost 3 bases to trimming and J lost 9 bases; unmatched junction nucleotides: 10. The CDR3 runs to 14 residues. The CDR3 DNA reads as TGCAGTGCTAGTAAGCCGGGGGGGCCTAGTGAGCAGTTCTTC. Translation gives CSASKPGGPSEQFF.

The chain combines TRBV5-5 with TRBJ2-7; D may be TRBD2 (7 bases). The CDR3 is 15 amino acids. Looked up from germline, CDR1 is SGHKS and CDR2 is YYEKEE (reference sequence). V was clipped by 0 bases and J by 2 bases, with 12 bases between them. CDR3 sequence: CASSLVGGGPYEQYV. The DNA of the CDR3 is TGTGCCAGCAGCTTGGTGGGGGGGGGCCCCTACGAGCAGTACGTC.

The chain has TRBV5-1 and TRBJ2-5; D is ambiguous. This CDR3 region has 12 residues. Deletions cut 2 bases from V and 3 bases from J, with 5 bases between. Germline V gene sequence: CDR1 SGHRS, CDR2 YFSETQ. CDR3 region: CASSFAEETQYF. In nucleotides, the CDR3 is TGCGCCAGCAGCTTTGCAGAAGAGACCCAGTACTTC.

Only one count was recorded for this clone. This chain connects TRBV24-1 to TRBJ1-2; TRBD1 is a possible D gene (5 bases). Germline values: CDR1 KGHDR, CDR2 SFDVKD. V was shortened by 5 bases and J by 4 bases, with 10 bases between the two germline ends. The CDR3 extends over 13 amino acids. CDR3 protein: CATSGAGSYGYTF. The CDR3 bases are TGTGCCACCAGTGGTGCAGGGTCCTATGGCTACACCTTC.

This rearrangement joins TRBV18 to TRBJ2-3; 9 bases align to TRBD2. Germline CDR1 reads KGHSH; CDR2 reads LQKENI. V lost 6 bases to trimming and J lost 0 bases; unmatched junction nucleotides: 1. This CDR3 has 14 amino acids. The DNA for the CDR3 is TGTGCCAGCTCTAGCGGGAGCAGCACAGATACGCAGTATTTT. It specifies CASSSGSSTDTQYF.

The V gene is TRBV20-1, the J gene TRBJ2-3, with 9 bases fitting TRBD1. The V segment lost 3 bases and the J segment 0 bases; nucleotides outside the gene matches: 10. CDR1 and CDR2 (germline): DFQATT, SNEGSKA (reference sequence). This CDR3 spans 17 amino acids. CDR3 region: CSASVLGQGFSTDTQYF. The CDR3 DNA reads as TGCAGTGCTAGTGTGTTGGGACAGGGATTTAGCACAGATACGCAGTATTTT.

V and J are TRBV2 and TRBJ2-3; possible D gene TRBD1, 7 bases. Germline CDR1 is SNHLY and CDR2 is FYNNEI. The CDR3 loop spans 13 amino acids. The V and J ends lost 8 bases and 5 bases respectively, with 14 bases between them. Here the CDR3 DNA reads TGTGCCAGCTTGGAGGGGGCGGGAGATACGCAGTATTTT. This sequence encodes CASLEGAGDTQYF.

This clone showed up just once. This sequence joins TRBV7-2 and TRBJ2-3, with 12 bases aligning to TRBD2. Per the germline V gene, CDR1 is SGHTA and CDR2 is FQGNSA. After removal of 5 bases from V and 6 bases from J, the junction contained 12 bases not matched to a gene. This CDR3 spans 17 amino acids. CDR3 loop: CASSQDLAGGPRDTQYF. CDR3 bases: TGTGCCAGCAGCCAGGATCTAGCGGGGGGGCCGAGGGATACGCAGTATTTT.

J is TRBJ2-6 and V is TRBV5-1; perhaps TRBD1 as D (5 bases). The CDR3 is 17 amino acids. From germline, CDR1 is SGHRS and CDR2 YFSETQ. Trimming shortened V by 4 bases and J by 1 base, and 15 bases separated the two germline ends. The CDR3 loop is CASSTTFQGSGANVLTF. Here the CDR3 DNA reads TGCGCCAGCAGCACAACTTTTCAGGGTTCTGGGGCCAACGTCCTGACTTTC.

The genes are TRBV6-6 and TRBJ2-1; 9 positions match TRBD1. Unmatched junction bases numbered 11, after V lost 6 bases and J lost 8 bases. Germline CDR1 and CDR2: MNHNY and SVGAGI (reference sequence). The CDR3 length is 15 residues. The CDR3 coding sequence is TGTGCCAGCAGCCGGACCGGGACAGGGAATTATGAGCAGTTCTTC. It translates to CASSRTGTGNYEQFF.

The genes are TRBV7-2 and TRBJ1-1; D unresolved. This CDR3 has 14 amino acids. Germline loops: CDR1 SGHTA, CDR2 FQGNSA. V was cut by 4 bases and J by 3 bases, with 12 bases left in between. DNA of the CDR3: TGTGCCAGCAGCTCCTTAACTGCTGACACTGAAGCTTTCTTT. Protein: CASSSLTADTEAFF.

This clone has a handful of counts. The genes are TRBV6-6 and TRBJ2-2; D gene ambiguous. The CDR3 contains 12 residues. V was cut by 4 bases and J by 3 bases, with 3 bases left in between. Germline V CDR1 and CDR2: MNHNY, SVGAGI (reference sequence). The CDR3 region has the DNA TGTGCCAGCAGTTGGGACACCGGGGAGCTGTTTTTT. It codes for CASSWDTGELFF.

The chain employs TRBV6-2 or TRBV6-3 and TRBJ1-1; D unclear. In germline, CDR1 is MNHEY, CDR2 SVGEGT. The V end was cut by 6 bases, the J end by 0 bases, with 14 bases between. The CDR3 has 15 amino acids. DNA of the CDR3: TGTGCCAGCAGCTCCATGTTGGGCGTGAACACTGAAGCTTTCTTT. It is translated as CASSSMLGVNTEAFF.

J is TRBJ1-4 and V is TRBV7-2, with D tentatively TRBD1 (5 bases). V was cut by 1 base and J by 5 bases, with 8 bases left in between. This CDR3 spans 14 amino acids. CDR1 and CDR2 from the germline V gene are SGHTA and FQGNSA. CDR3 in DNA: TGTGCCAGCAGCTTAGGGTCAGGGAATGAAAAACTGTTTTTT. Amino acid sequence: CASSLGSGNEKLFF.

This clone was counted once. V usage is TRBV29-1 and J usage is TRBJ1-1; D is unclear. The CDR3 runs 12 residues. Per germline, CDR1 SQVTM and CDR2 ANQGSEA. Trimming removed 6 bases from V and 5 bases from J, with 13 bases in between. Here the CDR3 DNA reads TGCAGCGTAGTGGACCCCGGGACTGAAGCTTTCTTT. Translation: CSVVDPGTEAFF.

The chain links TRBV7-2 to TRBJ1-3; no reliable D call. V lost 8 bases, J lost 0 bases, and 11 bases lay in between. In germline, CDR1 is SGHTA, CDR2 FQGNSA. The CDR3 is made up of 14 amino acids. For the CDR3, the DNA is TGTGCCAGCGGGCGGGGTAGCTCTGGAAACACCATATATTTT. This codes for CASGRGSSGNTIYF.

V is TRBV7-8 and J is TRBJ2-7; D is possibly TRBD1 (5 bases). Germline V gene sequence: CDR1 SGHVS, CDR2 FQNEAQ. Trimming removed 1 base at V and 2 bases at J, with 6 bases between. This CDR3 spans 13 amino acids. CDR3 in amino acids: CASSLETAYEQYV. For the CDR3, the DNA is TGTGCCAGCAGCTTAGAGACAGCCTACGAGCAGTACGTC.

The gene calls are TRBV30 and TRBJ2-3, with D uncertain. In germline, CDR1 is GTSNPN, CDR2 SVGIG (reference sequence). The CDR3 is 12 amino acids. Trimming shortened V by 0 bases and J by 5 bases, and 6 bases separated the two germline ends. CDR3 region: CAWSVWGDTQYF. CDR3 coding DNA: TGTGCCTGGAGTGTCTGGGGAGATACGCAGTATTTT.

The chain joins TRBV4-3 to TRBJ1-1; TRBD1 is a possible D gene (6 bases). CDR1 LGHNA and CDR2 YSLEER come from the germline V gene. V shed 4 bases and J shed 0 bases, with 9 bases lying between them. This CDR3 comprises 14 residues. The CDR3 nucleotides read TGCGCCAGCAGCCGGACAGCCTTGAACACTGAAGCTTTCTTT. Its protein is CASSRTALNTEAFF.

Details on this clone: Other DNA variants within this sample encode the same CDR3. This chain uses TRBV5-6 with TRBJ1-3; D gene unclear. The CDR3 length is 13 residues. Trimming left V 2 bases short and J 7 bases short, with 10 bases between. The germline gives CDR1 SGHDT, CDR2 YYEEEE. CDR3 sequence: CASSLGRGNTIYF. CDR3 nucleotides: TGTGCCAGCAGCTTAGGGCGCGGGAACACCATATATTTT.

J is TRBJ2-5 and V is TRBV7-3, with 12 bases matching TRBD2. The CDR3 is made up of 17 amino acids. Trimming cost V 6 bases and J 5 bases; bases outside gene matches: 13. From germline, CDR1 is SGHTA and CDR2 FQGTGA. CDR3 sequence: CASRKGTSGWSDETQYF. The CDR3 nucleotides read TGTGCCAGCAGGAAAGGGACTAGCGGGTGGAGTGACGAGACCCAGTACTTC.